Shown below are 2 T cell receptor beta chains from a single sample sequenced in a study of shared clonotypes between healthy human individuals. Only in-frame clones appear in the TCRdb table, and some are missing; sequencing was by immunoSEQ multiplex PCR. The sample lists 550,000 to 850,000 clones; roughly 70% were seen once. Sequenced sample: memory CD4+ T cells sorted from blood. The subset denotes: CD45RA-negative fraction. Receptors originate from a woman between 25 and 40 years old in good health.

V is TRBV25-1 and J is TRBJ1-1; maybe TRBD1 (5 bases). The CDR3 has 17 amino acids. From germline, CDR1 is MGHDK and CDR2 SYGVNS. V gave up 1 base and J gave up 1 base, with 16 bases separating them. CDR3 in DNA: TGTGCCAGCAGTGAATTCGGGGAAAGGGGATCGAACACTGAAGCTTTCTTT. Translated, it gives CASSEFGERGSNTEAFF.

This chain uses TRBV6-1 with TRBJ1-1, with a possible D match to TRBD1 (5 bases). V lost 6 bases to trimming and J lost 1 base, with 12 bases between them. The CDR3 has 14 amino acids. The germline V gene has CDR1 MNHNS and CDR2 SASEGT. The CDR3: CASRGATENTEAFF. The CDR3 DNA is TGTGCCAGCAGAGGGGCAACGGAGAACACTGAAGCTTTCTTT.